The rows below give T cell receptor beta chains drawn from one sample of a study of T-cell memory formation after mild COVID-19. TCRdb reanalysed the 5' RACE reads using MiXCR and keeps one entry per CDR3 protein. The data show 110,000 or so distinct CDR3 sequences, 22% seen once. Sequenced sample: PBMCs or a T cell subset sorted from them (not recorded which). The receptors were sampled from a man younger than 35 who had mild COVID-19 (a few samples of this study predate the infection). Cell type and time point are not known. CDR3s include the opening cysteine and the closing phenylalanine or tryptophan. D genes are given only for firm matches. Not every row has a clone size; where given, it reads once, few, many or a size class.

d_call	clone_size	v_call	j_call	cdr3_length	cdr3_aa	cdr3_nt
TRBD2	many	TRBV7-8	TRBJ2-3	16	CASSLAPGGSTDTQYF	TGTGCCAGCAGCTTAGCGCCGGGGGGAAGCACAGATACGCAGTATTTT
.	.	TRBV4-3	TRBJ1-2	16	CASSQANRVPNYGYTF	TGCGCCAGCAGCCAGGCCAACAGGGTCCCTAACTATGGCTACACCTTC
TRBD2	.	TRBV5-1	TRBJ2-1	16	CASSLPSGIAYNEQFF	TGCGCCAGCAGCTTGCCGAGCGGGATCGCCTACAATGAGCAGTTCTTC
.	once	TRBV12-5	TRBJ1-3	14	CASGGGVSGNTIYF	TGTGCTAGTGGTGGAGGGGTGTCTGGAAACACCATATATTTT
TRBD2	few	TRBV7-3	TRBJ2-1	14	CASRVAGGPFEQFF	TGTGCCAGCAGAGTAGCGGGGGGCCCCTTTGAGCAGTTCTTC
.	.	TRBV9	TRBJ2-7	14	CASSEGRLVDEQYF	TGTGCCAGCTCGGAGGGGCGGCTTGTCGACGAGCAGTACTTC
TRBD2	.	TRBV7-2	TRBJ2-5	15	CASSLAYGTGGTQYF	TGTGCCAGCAGCTTAGCGTACGGGACGGGGGGGACCCAGTACTTC
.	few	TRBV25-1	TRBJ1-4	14	CASSNRGTEEKLFF	TGTGCCAGCAGTAACCGGGGGACCGAGGAAAAACTGTTTTTT
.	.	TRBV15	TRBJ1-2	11	CATQGLNGYTF	TGTGCCACCCAGGGTTTGAATGGCTACACCTTC
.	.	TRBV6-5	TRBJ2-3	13	CASSYGRADTQYF	TGTGCCAGCAGTTACGGGCGGGCAGATACGCAGTATTTT
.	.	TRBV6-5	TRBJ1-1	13	CASSYGLYTEAFF	TGTGCCAGCAGTTATGGACTCTACACTGAAGCTTTCTTT
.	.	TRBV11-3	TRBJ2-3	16	CASSPREGGGTDTQYF	TGTGCCAGCAGCCCAAGAGAAGGAGGGGGCACAGATACGCAGTATTTT
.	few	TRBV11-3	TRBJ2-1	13	CASSLVSVGEQFF	TGTGCCAGCAGCTTAGTATCGGTGGGTGAGCAGTTCTTC
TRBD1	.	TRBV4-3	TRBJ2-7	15	CASSQEDRGRWEQYF	TGCGCCAGCAGCCAGGAAGACAGGGGGCGGTGGGAGCAGTACTTC
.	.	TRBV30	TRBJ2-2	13	CAWSVLTPGELFF	TGTGCCTGGAGTGTACTCACTCCCGGGGAGCTGTTTTTT
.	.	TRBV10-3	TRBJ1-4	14	CAISESPGFGKLFF	TGTGCCATCAGTGAGTCCCCAGGGTTTGGAAAACTGTTTTTT
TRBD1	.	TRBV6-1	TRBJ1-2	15	CAIEPDRGWDYGYTF	TGTGCCATCGAACCGGACAGGGGATGGGACTATGGCTACACCTTC
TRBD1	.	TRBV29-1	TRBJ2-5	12	CSVVDRVETQYF	TGCAGCGTTGTGGACAGGGTCGAGACCCAGTACTTC
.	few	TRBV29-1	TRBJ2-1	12	CSVEIPANEQFF	TGCAGCGTTGAGATTCCAGCCAATGAGCAGTTCTTC